The 5 T cell receptor beta chains given below trace back to one sample, sequenced in a study of OX40 agonist ivuxolimab in advanced cancers. The assay was immunoSEQ multiplex PCR, and TCRdb's table has in-frame clones only and misses some. The sample lists approximately 68,000 clones, approximately 89% occurring once. The material was CD4+ or CD8+ T cells sorted from blood, obtained in a trial of the OX40 agonist ivuxolimab. Receptors originate from an adult with an advanced solid tumor such as melanoma, head and neck, liver or kidney cancer.

The V call is TRBV6-1, the J call TRBJ1-3; D not resolved. The CDR3 covers 14 residues. The V and J ends lost 7 bases and 4 bases respectively, with 14 bases between them. CDR1 and CDR2 from the germline V gene are MNHNS and SASEGT. The CDR3 reads CASTRDISGNTIYF. As DNA, the CDR3 is TGTGCCAGCACGAGAGACATCTCAGGAAACACCATATATTTT.

The V and J genes are TRBV9 and TRBJ1-2; D may be TRBD1 (5 bases). Germline V lookup: CDR1 SGDLS, CDR2 YYNGEE. This CDR3 is 15 amino acids long. With 0 bases removed from V and 0 bases from J, the gap between germline ends came to 9 bases. The CDR3 DNA reads TGTGCCAGCAGCGTAGGCGGGGCAACTAACTATGGCTACACCTTC. Translation: CASSVGGATNYGYTF.

The chain carries TRBV18 and TRBJ1-4, with 8 bases matching TRBD1. V gave up 3 bases and J gave up 2 bases; unmatched junction bases: 8. The germline gives CDR1 KGHSH, CDR2 LQKENI. The CDR3 runs to 17 residues. Written as DNA, the CDR3 is TGTGCCAGCTCACCGGGACAGGCTCCTGTGACTAATGAAAAACTGTTTTTT. It translates to CASSPGQAPVTNEKLFF. Using reference TRBV18 and TRBJ1-4 for the parts outside the CDR3, the full variable domain is NAGVMQNPRHLVRRRGQEARLRCSPMKGHSHVYWYRQLPEEGLKFMVYLQKENIIDESGMPKERFSAEFPKEGPSILRIQQVVRGDSAAYFCASSPGQAPVTNEKLFFGSGTQLSVL.

The chain employs TRBV19 and TRBJ1-5; D may be TRBD1 (6 bases). V shed 9 bases and J shed 3 bases, with 18 bases lying between them. The CDR3 has 15 amino acids. Germline V gene data show CDR1 as LNHDA and CDR2 as SQIVND (reference sequence). CDR3 sequence: CASRREGGTNQPQHF. In nucleotides, the CDR3 is TGTGCCAGCCGGAGGGAGGGGGGCACCAATCAGCCCCAGCATTTT.

This clone has just a few counts. The chain uses TRBV7-3 and TRBJ2-5; D is uncertain. The V end lost 0 bases, the J end lost 5 bases, and 13 bases lay between the germline ends. This CDR3 spans 15 amino acids. Germline CDR1 SGHTA, CDR2 FQGTGA. CDR3 sequence reads: CASSLTSSSSETQYF. For the CDR3, the DNA is TGTGCCAGCAGCTTAACGTCGTCTAGTTCCGAGACCCAGTACTTC.